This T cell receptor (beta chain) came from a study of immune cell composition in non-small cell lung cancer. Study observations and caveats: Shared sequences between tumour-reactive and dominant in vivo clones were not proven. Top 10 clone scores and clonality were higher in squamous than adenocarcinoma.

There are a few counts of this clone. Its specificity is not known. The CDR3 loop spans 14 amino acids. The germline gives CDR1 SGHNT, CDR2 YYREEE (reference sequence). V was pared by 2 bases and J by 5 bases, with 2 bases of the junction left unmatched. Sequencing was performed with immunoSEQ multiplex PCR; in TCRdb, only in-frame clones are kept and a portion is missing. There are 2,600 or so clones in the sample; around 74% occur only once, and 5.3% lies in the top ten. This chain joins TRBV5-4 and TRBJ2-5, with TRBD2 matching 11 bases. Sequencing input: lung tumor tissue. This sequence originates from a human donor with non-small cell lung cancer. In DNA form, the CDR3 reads TGTGCCAGCAGCTTCGGACTAGCGGGCGAGACCCAGTACTTC. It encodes CASSFGLAGETQYF.